Below, 22 T cell receptor beta chains from the same sample are listed, as sequenced in a study of T cells in Graves' hyperthyroidism and ophthalmopathy. RNA transcripts yielded amplified TCR beta CDR3 regions. The study used the HTBI primer set for a first-round RT-PCR of the TCR CDR3. TCRdb processed the multiplex PCR reads anew with MiXCR; each CDR3 protein has one entry. The sample lists about 370,000 distinct CDR3 sequences; roughly 15% were seen once. Material: blood. These receptors came from a woman in her sixties with Graves' ophthalmopathy.

This sequence joins TRBV20-1 and TRBJ2-7, with TRBD2 matching over 14 bases. Looked up from germline, CDR1 is DFQATT and CDR2 is SNEGSKA (reference sequence). J lost 3 bases, V lost 6 bases, and 16 bases had no gene match. CDR3 length: 18 amino acids. The CDR3 nucleotides read TGCAGTGCCAAGGCCGGGACTAGCGGGAGTTTGCTGGTCTACGAGCAGTACTTC. Translated, it gives CSAKAGTSGSLLVYEQYF.

This clonotype was seen ten or more times. V and J are TRBV19 and TRBJ2-5; D possibly corresponds to TRBD2 (6 bases). With 4 bases removed from V and 4 bases from J, the gap between germline ends came to 16 bases. Germline V CDR1 and CDR2: LNHDA, SQIVND (reference sequence). The CDR3 length is 15 residues. CDR3 nucleotides: TGTGCCAGTAGTAGAACGGGGGATCTACGAGAGACCCAGTACTTC. This encodes CASSRTGDLRETQYF.

This clonotype was detected many times. V gene TRBV13 combines with J gene TRBJ2-7; 8 bases are a match to TRBD2. The trim removed 6 bases at V and 4 bases at J, leaving 8 bases unmatched. Germline CDR1 is PRHDT and CDR2 is FYEKMQ (reference sequence). CDR3 length: 14 amino acids. In nucleotides, the CDR3 is TGTGCCAGCAGTCGGCGCGGGGGGCTGTACGAGCAGTACTTC. Its translation: CASSRRGGLYEQYF.

This rearrangement joins TRBV6-9 to TRBJ2-5; 8 nucleotides match TRBD1. Germline CDR1 is MNHGY and CDR2 is SVAAGI. The CDR3 spans 15 residues. V lost 3 bases and J lost 5; bases outside the gene matches: 8. The CDR3 loop reads CASSYGPGGRETQYF. The CDR3 region has the DNA TGTGCCAGCAGTTACGGCCCAGGGGGCCGGGAGACCCAGTACTTC.

This clonotype was observed a few times. The J gene is TRBJ2-5, the V gene TRBV2; D gene ambiguous. Looked up from germline, CDR1 is SNHLY and CDR2 is FYNNEI. This CDR3 contains 15 residues. The ends were cut back, 1 base at V and 5 bases at J, with 14 bases in the middle. The CDR3 region is CASSEGNSGIETQYF. DNA of the CDR3: TGTGCCAGCAGTGAAGGAAATAGTGGCATTGAGACCCAGTACTTC.

The gene calls are TRBV3-1 and TRBJ2-7; no definite D call. V was trimmed by 2 bases and J by 6 bases, leaving 5 bases between them. The CDR3 covers 11 residues. CDR1 and CDR2 (germline): LGHDT, YNNKEL (reference sequence). This CDR3 reads CASSQRSEQYF. The DNA for the CDR3 is TGTGCCAGCAGCCAACGTTCCGAGCAGTACTTC.

In DNA, the CDR3 is TGCAGTGCTAGACGTTCCGGGACAGGGAATGAAAAACTGTTTTTT. Its protein product is CSARRSGTGNEKLFF. This rearrangement joins TRBV20-1 to TRBJ1-4; 9 nucleotides agree with TRBD1. J lost 5 bases, V lost 2 bases, and 6 bases had no gene match. CDR3 size: 15 residues. The V gene's germline CDR1 is DFQATT and CDR2 SNEGSKA (reference sequence).

The rearrangement links TRBV13 to TRBJ2-7; maybe TRBD1 (6 bases). Trimming took 2 bases from V and 5 from J, leaving 10 bases between them. Germline CDR1 reads PRHDT; CDR2 reads FYEKMQ (reference sequence). CDR3 length: 13 amino acids. CDR3 in DNA: TGTGCCAGCAGCTTACAGGGGATCCACGAGCAGTACTTC. This codes for CASSLQGIHEQYF.

This clonotype was counted at least ten times. CDR3 loop: CASSPQTGSNQPQHF. CDR3 bases: TGTGCCAGCAGTCCCCAGACAGGCTCAAATCAGCCCCAGCATTTT. The rearrangement joins TRBV27 to TRBJ1-5; a weak D match, TRBD1 (6 bases). Germline loops: CDR1 MNHEY, CDR2 SMNVEV (reference sequence). This CDR3 is built from 15 residues. The V and J ends lost 5 bases and 4 bases respectively, with 15 bases between them.

Many counts were recorded for this clonotype. The V and J genes are TRBV7-2 and TRBJ1-1, with TRBD1 matching 7 bases. The CDR3 consists of 14 residues. With 5 bases clipped from V and 11 bases from J, the junction kept 14 bases outside the gene matches. Germline CDR1 SGHTA, CDR2 FQGNSA. CDR3 nucleotide sequence: TGTGCCAGCAGCGCACAGACAGGGCGAGGCTTGGCTTTCTTT. This translates into CASSAQTGRGLAFF. Full variable domain (missing parts from reference TRBV7-2 and TRBJ1-1): GAGVSQSPSNKVTEKGKDVELRCDPISGHTALYWYRQSLGQGLEFLIYFQGNSAPDKSGLPSDRFSAERTGGSVSTLTIQRTQQEDSAVYLCASSAQTGRGLAFFGQGTRLTVV.

The table lists this clonotype with a count of one. The chain employs TRBV6-2 or TRBV6-3 and TRBJ2-6, with 7 bases that match TRBD2. Germline lookup yields CDR1 MNHEY and CDR2 SVGEGT. This CDR3 contains 17 residues. J lost 0 bases, V lost 6 bases, and 8 bases had no gene match. The CDR3 coding sequence is TGTGCCAGCAGACCAGCGGGAACTATCTCTGGGGCCAACGTCCTGACTTTC. Its protein product is CASRPAGTISGANVLTF.

This clonotype has a count of ten or more. The CDR3 sequence is CASSSWTGTKTYNEQFF. The CDR3 region has the DNA TGTGCCAGCAGTTCCTGGACAGGGACAAAGACCTACAATGAGCAGTTCTTC. The V gene is TRBV28, the J gene TRBJ2-1; 8 bases line up with TRBD1. CDR3 length: 17 amino acids. Germline lookup yields CDR1 MDHEN and CDR2 SYDVKM. The V gene end was trimmed by 4 bases and the J gene end by 2 bases; junction bases not matched to a gene: 10.

In the case of this clonotype: This clone may be a read error of a much larger clone one base away. The chain carries TRBV28 and TRBJ2-7; 9 nucleotides agree with TRBD2. CDR3 size: 17 residues. CDR1 and CDR2 (germline): MDHEN, SYDVKM. V lost 5 bases to trimming and J lost 1 base; unmatched junction nucleotides: 12. CDR3 bases: TGTGCCAGCAGTCCGCGCAGCGGGAGGAAAGGATCCTACGAGCAGTACTTC. It translates to CASSPRSGRKGSYEQYF. The full variable domain, with the rest looked up from reference TRBV28 and TRBJ2-7, is DVKVTQSSRYLVKRTGEKVFLECVQDMDHENMFWYRQDPGLGLRLIYFSYDVKMKEKGDIPEGYSVSREKKERFSLILESASTNQTSMYLCASSPRSGRKGSYEQYFGPGTRLTVT.

Ten or more counts support this clonotype. The gene calls are TRBV27 and TRBJ2-5; D is tentatively TRBD1 or TRBD2 (5 bases each). The germline CDR1 and CDR2 sequences are MNHEY and SMNVEV (reference sequence). CDR3 size: 14 residues. The V and J ends lost 2 bases and 1 base respectively, with 8 bases between them. This CDR3 reads CASSLTGRQETQYF. The CDR3 DNA follows: TGTGCCAGCAGTTTAACGGGGCGCCAAGAGACCCAGTACTTC.

This clonotype was recorded a few times. The V call is TRBV4-1, the J call TRBJ1-1, with D perhaps TRBD1 (6 bases). Per germline, CDR1 MGHRA and CDR2 YSYEKL. This CDR3 contains 15 residues. V dropped 3 bases and J dropped 3 bases, with 14 bases sitting between them. The chain's CDR3 is CASSQETGLDTEAFF. In nucleotides, the CDR3 is TGCGCCAGCAGCCAGGAAACAGGGTTGGACACTGAAGCTTTCTTT.

In regard to this clonotype: A much larger clone is a single base away; this may be a read error. This sequence joins TRBV6-4 and TRBJ2-5; 8 nucleotides match TRBD2. The CDR3 is 17 amino acids. The V gene's germline CDR1 is MRHNA and CDR2 SNTAGT. The DNA of the CDR3 is TGTGCCAGCAGTTACTCTTTGCGAGCGGGAGATTATGAGCCCCAGTACTTC. It codes for CASSYSLRAGDYEPQYF.

The rearrangement uses TRBV19 and TRBJ2-1; 9 bases line up with TRBD1. From germline, CDR1 is LNHDA and CDR2 SQIVND (reference sequence). The CDR3 contains 15 residues. Trimming at V came to 3 bases and at J to 5 bases, leaving 5 bases not matched to a gene. The CDR3 DNA sequence: TGTGCCAGTAGTATTCAGACAGGGGGAGACAATGAGCAGTTCTTC. Translating it yields CASSIQTGGDNEQFF.

This chain links TRBV7-2 with TRBJ2-1, with a possible D match to TRBD2 (7 bases). The germline V gene encodes CDR1 SGHTA and CDR2 FQGNSA. The CDR3 totals 17 residues. Trimming left V 1 base short and J 0 bases short, with 13 bases between. The CDR3 is CASSLGGGPSSYNEQFF. As DNA, the CDR3 is TGTGCCAGCAGCTTAGGGGGGGGCCCAAGCTCCTACAATGAGCAGTTCTTC. Full variable domain (rest looked up from reference TRBV7-2 and TRBJ2-1): GAGVSQSPSNKVTEKGKDVELRCDPISGHTALYWYRQSLGQGLEFLIYFQGNSAPDKSGLPSDRFSAERTGGSVSTLTIQRTQQEDSAVYLCASSLGGGPSSYNEQFFGPGTRLTVL.

This clonotype was found many times. The chain carries TRBV7-2 and TRBJ2-7; 7 bases are shared with TRBD2. Germline CDR1 reads SGHTA; CDR2 reads FQGNSA. V lost 0 bases, J lost 5 bases, and 7 bases stayed unmatched. The CDR3 loop spans 15 amino acids. CDR3 amino acids: CASSLAPAGRDEQYF. Written as DNA, the CDR3 is TGTGCCAGCAGCTTAGCCCCCGCGGGGAGGGACGAGCAGTACTTC. The full variable domain, in which reference TRBV7-2 and TRBJ2-7 provide the parts outside the CDR3, is GAGVSQSPSNKVTEKGKDVELRCDPISGHTALYWYRQSLGQGLEFLIYFQGNSAPDKSGLPSDRFSAERTGGSVSTLTIQRTQQEDSAVYLCASSLAPAGRDEQYFGPGTRLTVT.

This clonotype was observed many times. The rearrangement links TRBV28 to TRBJ2-1; 11 nucleotides agree with TRBD2. The CDR3 length is 16 residues. Trimming took 5 bases from V and 7 from J; bases not matched to a gene: 10. Germline values: CDR1 MDHEN, CDR2 SYDVKM. In DNA form, the CDR3 reads TGTGCCAGCAGTCTGTACCTAGCGGGAGGAGGGAATGAGCAGTTCTTC. Its translation: CASSLYLAGGGNEQFF.

The chain joins TRBV6-1 to TRBJ1-5, with D hard to call. The length of the CDR3 is 13 residues. V was clipped by 10 bases and J by 4 bases, with 14 bases between them. Germline V CDR1 and CDR2: MNHNS, SASEGT. DNA for the CDR3: TGTGCCATGGCCCCCGGCAGGAATCAGCCCCAGCATTTT. Encoded protein: CAMAPGRNQPQHF.

This clonotype was recorded at least ten times. The chain recombines TRBV3-1 with TRBJ2-1, with 14 nucleotides matching TRBD2. Germline CDR1 and CDR2: LGHDT and YNNKEL (reference sequence). After removal of 5 bases from V and 9 bases from J, the junction contained 6 bases not matched to a gene. CDR3 length: 15 amino acids. The CDR3 here is CASSKGLAGVGEQFF. The CDR3 DNA follows: TGTGCCAGCAGCAAGGGACTAGCGGGAGTGGGTGAGCAGTTCTTC.